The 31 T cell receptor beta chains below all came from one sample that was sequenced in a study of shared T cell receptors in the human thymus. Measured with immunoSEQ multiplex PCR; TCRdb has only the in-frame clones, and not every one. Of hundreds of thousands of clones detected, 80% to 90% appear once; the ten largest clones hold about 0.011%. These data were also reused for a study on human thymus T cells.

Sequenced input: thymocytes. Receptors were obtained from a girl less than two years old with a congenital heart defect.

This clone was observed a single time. The CDR3 DNA reads TGTGCCAGCACGGGAGGGACCAGGGGAAGGGATGAAGCTTTCTTT. This gives the protein CASTGGTRGRDEAFF. The V gene is TRBV25-1, the J gene TRBJ1-1, with a tentative D call TRBD1 (6 bases). Trimming removed 7 bases at V and 7 bases at J, with 22 bases between. The CDR3 consists of 15 residues. Germline V gene data show CDR1 as MGHDK and CDR2 as SYGVNS.

As DNA, the CDR3 is TGCGCCAGCAGGAGACAGGGACGGGAAGGTGGAGCTTTCTTT. The encoded protein is CASRRQGREGGAFF. The chain combines TRBV10-2 with TRBJ1-1, with 7 bases identical to TRBD1. This CDR3 region has 14 residues. Trimming cost V 6 bases and J 10 bases; bases outside gene matches: 14. Per germline, CDR1 WSHSY and CDR2 SAAADI.

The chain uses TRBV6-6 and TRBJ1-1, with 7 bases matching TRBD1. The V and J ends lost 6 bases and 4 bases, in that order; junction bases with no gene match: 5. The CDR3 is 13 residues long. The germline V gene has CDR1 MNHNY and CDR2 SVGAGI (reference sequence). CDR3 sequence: CASSPSGGTEAFF. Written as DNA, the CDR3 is TGTGCCAGCAGCCCTTCAGGGGGCACTGAAGCTTTCTTT.

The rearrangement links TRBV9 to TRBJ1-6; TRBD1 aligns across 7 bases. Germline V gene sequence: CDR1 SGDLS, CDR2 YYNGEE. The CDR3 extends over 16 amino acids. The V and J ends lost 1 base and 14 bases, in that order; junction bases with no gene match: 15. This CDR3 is CASSVSPTGLFSTLHF. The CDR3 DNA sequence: TGTGCCAGCAGCGTATCCCCGACAGGGCTGTTTAGCACCCTCCACTTT.

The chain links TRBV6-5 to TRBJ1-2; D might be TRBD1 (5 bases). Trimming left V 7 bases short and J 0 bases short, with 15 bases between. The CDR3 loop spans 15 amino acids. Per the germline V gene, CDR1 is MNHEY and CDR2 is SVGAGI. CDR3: CASKGFDSPNYGYTF. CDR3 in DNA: TGTGCCAGCAAAGGATTCGACAGCCCTAACTATGGCTACACCTTC.

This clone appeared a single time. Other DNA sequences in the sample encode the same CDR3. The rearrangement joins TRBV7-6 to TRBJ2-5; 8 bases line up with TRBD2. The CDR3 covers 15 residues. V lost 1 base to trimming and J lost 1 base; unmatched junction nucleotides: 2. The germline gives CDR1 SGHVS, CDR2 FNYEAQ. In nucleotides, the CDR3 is TGTGCCAGCAGCTTAGTCGGGGGGGGCCAAGAGACCCAGTACTTC. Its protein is CASSLVGGGQETQYF.

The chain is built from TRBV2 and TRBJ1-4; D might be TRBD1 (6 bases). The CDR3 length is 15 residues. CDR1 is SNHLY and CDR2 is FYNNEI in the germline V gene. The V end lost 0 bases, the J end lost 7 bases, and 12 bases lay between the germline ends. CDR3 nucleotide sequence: TGTGCCAGCAGTGAAGCAACAGGGAGGGGTGAAAAACTGTTTTTT. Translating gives CASSEATGRGEKLFF.

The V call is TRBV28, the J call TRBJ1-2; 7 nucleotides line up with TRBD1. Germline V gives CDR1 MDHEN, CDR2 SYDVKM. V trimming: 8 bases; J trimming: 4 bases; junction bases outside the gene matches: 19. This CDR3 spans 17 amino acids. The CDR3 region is CASDLRDSHRGPYGYTF. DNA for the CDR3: TGTGCCAGCGACCTCCGGGACAGTCACCGGGGCCCCTATGGCTACACCTTC.

CDR3 region: CASRHRDGNEKLFF. The CDR3 nucleotides read TGTGCCAGCAGACACAGGGACGGTAATGAAAAACTGTTTTTT. This chain joins TRBV2 and TRBJ1-4, with D possibly matching TRBD1 (6 bases). Per the germline V gene, CDR1 is SNHLY and CDR2 is FYNNEI. This CDR3 comprises 14 residues. The V end was cut by 6 bases, the J end by 4 bases, with 12 bases between.

The CDR3 nucleotides read TGCGCCAGCAGCCTTGGGGCCAGGATGGATTACACTGAAGCTTTCTTT. Translation gives CASSLGARMDYTEAFF. The chain carries TRBV4-3 and TRBJ1-1; perhaps TRBD1 as D (5 bases). This CDR3 is 16 amino acids long. Deletions cut 4 bases from V and 3 bases from J, with 18 bases between. Germline V CDR1 and CDR2: LGHNA, YSLEER.

DNA of the CDR3: TGTGCCAGCACCCTTCGGACTCAGGACAATGAGCAGTTCTTC. Encoded protein: CASTLRTQDNEQFF. This sequence joins TRBV7-2 and TRBJ2-1; D is perhaps TRBD2 (5 bases). This CDR3 spans 14 amino acids. The germline V gene has CDR1 SGHTA and CDR2 FQGNSA. The V end was cut by 7 bases, the J end by 5 bases, with 15 bases between.

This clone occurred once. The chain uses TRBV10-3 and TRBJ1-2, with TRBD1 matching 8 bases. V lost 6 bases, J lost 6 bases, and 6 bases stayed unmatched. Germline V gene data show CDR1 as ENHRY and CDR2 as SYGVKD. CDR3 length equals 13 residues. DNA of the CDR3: TGTGCCATCAGCCGGACAGGGAAGGATGGCTACACCTTC. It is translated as CAISRTGKDGYTF.

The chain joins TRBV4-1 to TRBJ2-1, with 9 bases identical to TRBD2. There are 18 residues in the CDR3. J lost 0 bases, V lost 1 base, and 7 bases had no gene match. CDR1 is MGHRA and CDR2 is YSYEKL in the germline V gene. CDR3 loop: CASSQATLSGGSYNEQFF. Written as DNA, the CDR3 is TGCGCCAGCAGCCAAGCTACTCTTAGCGGGGGCTCCTACAATGAGCAGTTCTTC.

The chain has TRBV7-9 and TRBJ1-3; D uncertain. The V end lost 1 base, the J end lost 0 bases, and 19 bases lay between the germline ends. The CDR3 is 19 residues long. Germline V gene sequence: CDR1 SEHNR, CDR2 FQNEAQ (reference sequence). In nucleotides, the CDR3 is TGTGCCAGCAGCTTAGTAGATGTTAGAGGGTCCCTCTCTGGAAACACCATATATTTT. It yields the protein CASSLVDVRGSLSGNTIYF.

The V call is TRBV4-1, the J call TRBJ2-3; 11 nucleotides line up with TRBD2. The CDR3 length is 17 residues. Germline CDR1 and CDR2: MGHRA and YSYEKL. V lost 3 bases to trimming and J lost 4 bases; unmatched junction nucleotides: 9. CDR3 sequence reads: CASSQGTSGPGADTQYF. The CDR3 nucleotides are TGCGCCAGCAGCCAGGGGACTAGCGGTCCTGGCGCAGATACGCAGTATTTT.

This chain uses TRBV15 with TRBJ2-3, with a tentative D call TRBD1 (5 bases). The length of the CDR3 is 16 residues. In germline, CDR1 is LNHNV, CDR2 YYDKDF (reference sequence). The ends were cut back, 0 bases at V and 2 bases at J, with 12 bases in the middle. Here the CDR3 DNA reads TGTGCCACCAGCAGAGAACGCCAGGGCAACACAGATACGCAGTATTTT. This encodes CATSRERQGNTDTQYF.

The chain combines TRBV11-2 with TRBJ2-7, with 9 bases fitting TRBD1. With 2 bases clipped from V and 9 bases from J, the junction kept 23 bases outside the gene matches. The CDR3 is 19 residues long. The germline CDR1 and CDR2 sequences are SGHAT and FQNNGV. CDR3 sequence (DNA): TGTGCCAGCAGCTTAAAGGACCAAGATACAGGGGGCGCGGGTCCAGGGCAGTACTTC. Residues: CASSLKDQDTGGAGPGQYF.

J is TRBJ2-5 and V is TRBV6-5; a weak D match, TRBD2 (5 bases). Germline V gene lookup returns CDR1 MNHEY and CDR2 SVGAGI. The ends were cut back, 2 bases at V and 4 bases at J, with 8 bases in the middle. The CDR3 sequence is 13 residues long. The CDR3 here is CASSYGGSETQYF. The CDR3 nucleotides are TGTGCCAGCAGTTACGGAGGATCAGAGACCCAGTACTTC.

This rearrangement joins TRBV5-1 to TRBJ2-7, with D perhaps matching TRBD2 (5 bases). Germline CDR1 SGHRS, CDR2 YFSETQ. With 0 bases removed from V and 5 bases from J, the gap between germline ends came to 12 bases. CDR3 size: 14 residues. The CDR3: CASSLERVSDEQYF. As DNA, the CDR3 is TGCGCCAGCAGCTTGGAGAGGGTGAGCGACGAGCAGTACTTC.

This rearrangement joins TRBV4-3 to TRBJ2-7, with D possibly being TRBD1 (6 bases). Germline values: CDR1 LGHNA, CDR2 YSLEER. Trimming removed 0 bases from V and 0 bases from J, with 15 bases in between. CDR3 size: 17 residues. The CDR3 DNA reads TGCGCCAGCAGCCAAGATAAACAGGGTCACAACTCCTACGAGCAGTACTTC. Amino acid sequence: CASSQDKQGHNSYEQYF.

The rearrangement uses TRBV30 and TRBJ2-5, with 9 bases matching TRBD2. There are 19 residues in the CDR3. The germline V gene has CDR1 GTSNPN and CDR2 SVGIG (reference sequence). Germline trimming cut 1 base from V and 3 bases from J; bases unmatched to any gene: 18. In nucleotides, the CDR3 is TGTGCCTGGAGTGCGATACTTATTTTAGCGGGGGAGTTTAAAGAGACCCAGTACTTC. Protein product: CAWSAILILAGEFKETQYF.

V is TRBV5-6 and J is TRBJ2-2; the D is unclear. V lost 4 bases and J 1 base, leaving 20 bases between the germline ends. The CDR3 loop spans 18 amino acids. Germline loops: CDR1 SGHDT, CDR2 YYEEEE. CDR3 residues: CASSPLGLIDKNTGELFF. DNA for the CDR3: TGTGCCAGCAGCCCACTGGGCCTTATCGATAAGAACACCGGGGAGCTGTTTTTT.

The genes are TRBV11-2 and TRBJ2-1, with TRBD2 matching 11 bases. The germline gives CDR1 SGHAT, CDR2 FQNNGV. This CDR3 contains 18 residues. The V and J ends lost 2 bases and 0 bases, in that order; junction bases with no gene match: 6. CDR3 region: CASSLRLAGFSSYNEQFF. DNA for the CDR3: TGTGCCAGCAGCTTAAGACTAGCGGGGTTTAGCTCCTACAATGAGCAGTTCTTC.

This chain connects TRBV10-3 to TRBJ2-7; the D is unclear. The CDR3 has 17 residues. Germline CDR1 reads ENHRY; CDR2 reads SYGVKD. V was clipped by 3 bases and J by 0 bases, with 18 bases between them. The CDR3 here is CAISDSASLSSSYEQYF. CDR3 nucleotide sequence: TGTGCCATCAGTGACTCCGCTTCACTTTCATCCTCCTACGAGCAGTACTTC.

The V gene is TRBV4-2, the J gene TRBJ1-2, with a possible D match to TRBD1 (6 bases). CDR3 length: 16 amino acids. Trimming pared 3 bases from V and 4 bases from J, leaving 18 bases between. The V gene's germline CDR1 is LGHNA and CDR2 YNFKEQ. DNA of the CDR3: TGTGCCAGCAGCCACCGGACAGCCGCGCCGACCTATGGCTACACCTTC. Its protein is CASSHRTAAPTYGYTF.

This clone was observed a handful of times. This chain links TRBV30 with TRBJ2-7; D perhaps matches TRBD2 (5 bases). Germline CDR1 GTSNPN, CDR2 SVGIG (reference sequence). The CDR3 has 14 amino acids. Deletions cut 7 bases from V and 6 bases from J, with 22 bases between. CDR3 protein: CAFKQVTILREQYF. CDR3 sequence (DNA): TGTGCCTTTAAACAAGTGACTATCCTTCGCGAGCAGTACTTC.

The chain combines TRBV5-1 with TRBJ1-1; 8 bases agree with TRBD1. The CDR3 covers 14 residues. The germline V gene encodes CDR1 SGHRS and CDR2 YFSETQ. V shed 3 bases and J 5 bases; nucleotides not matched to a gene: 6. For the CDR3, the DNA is TGCGCCAGCAGCTACTTACAGGGGGGGACTGAAGCTTTCTTT. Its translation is CASSYLQGGTEAFF.

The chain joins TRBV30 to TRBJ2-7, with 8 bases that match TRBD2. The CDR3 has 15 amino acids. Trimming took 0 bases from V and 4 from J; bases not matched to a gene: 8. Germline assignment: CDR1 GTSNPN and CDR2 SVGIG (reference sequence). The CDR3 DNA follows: TGTGCCTGGAGTGTTTTCGCGGGGGGCGGGTACGAGCAGTACTTC. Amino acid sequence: CAWSVFAGGGYEQYF. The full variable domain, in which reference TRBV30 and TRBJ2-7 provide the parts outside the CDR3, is SQTIHQWPATLVQPVGSPLSLECTVEGTSNPNLYWYRQAAGRGLQLLFYSVGIGQISSEVPQNLSASRPQDRQFILSSKKLLLSDSGFYLCAWSVFAGGGYEQYFGPGTRLTVT.

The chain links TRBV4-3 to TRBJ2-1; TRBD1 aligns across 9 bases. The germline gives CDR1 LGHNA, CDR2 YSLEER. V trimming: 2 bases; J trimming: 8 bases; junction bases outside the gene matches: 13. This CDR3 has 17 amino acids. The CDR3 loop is CASSQLPDRGIGHEQFF. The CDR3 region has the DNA TGCGCCAGCAGCCAATTACCGGACAGGGGAATTGGGCATGAGCAGTTCTTC.

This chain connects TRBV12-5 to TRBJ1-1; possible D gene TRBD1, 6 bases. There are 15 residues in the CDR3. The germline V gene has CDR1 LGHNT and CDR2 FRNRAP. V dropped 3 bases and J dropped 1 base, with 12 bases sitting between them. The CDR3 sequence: CASGFSGTQNTEAFF. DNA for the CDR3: TGTGCTAGTGGTTTCTCCGGGACACAGAACACTGAAGCTTTCTTT.

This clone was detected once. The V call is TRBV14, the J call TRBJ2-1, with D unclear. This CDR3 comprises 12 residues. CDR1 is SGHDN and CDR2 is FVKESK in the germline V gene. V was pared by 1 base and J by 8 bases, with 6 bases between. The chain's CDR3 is CASSQGEDEQFF. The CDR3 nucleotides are TGTGCCAGCAGCCAAGGCGAGGATGAGCAGTTCTTC.